These T cell receptor beta chains were read from a single sample in a study of cytomegalovirus exposure and HLA in healthy donors. Assay used: immunoSEQ multiplex PCR; TCRdb lists only in-frame clones, some missing. This sample has around 180,000 clones, with around 80% found just once. The sample was PBMCs. The receptor source for this set is a woman in her forties or fifties in good health and CMV-seronegative. Each CDR3 is given with its conserved first and last residue. The order of the fields is clone size, J gene, V gene, D gene, CDR3 protein, CDR3 DNA. A D gene is named only where the DNA matches it firmly. Clone size is stated in some rows and not others, as once, few, many or a class when expanded.

abundance: NA
j_gene: TRBJ2-2
v_gene: TRBV9
d_gene: NA
CDR3aa: CASSVTGSGELFF
CDR3nt: TGTGCCAGCAGCGTAACGGGGTCCGGGGAGCTGTTTTTT

abundance: NA
j_gene: TRBJ2-1
v_gene: TRBV5-1
d_gene: TRBD1
CDR3aa: CASSQGTGSSYNEQFF
CDR3nt: TGCGCCAGCAGCCAAGGGACAGGGAGCTCCTACAATGAGCAGTTCTTC

abundance: NA
j_gene: TRBJ2-5
v_gene: TRBV5-4
d_gene: NA
CDR3aa: CASSPDHGETQYF
CDR3nt: TGTGCCAGCAGCCCCGATCACGGGGAGACCCAGTACTTC

abundance: NA
j_gene: TRBJ1-1
v_gene: TRBV5-4
d_gene: NA
CDR3aa: CASSLAPARGNTEAFF
CDR3nt: TGTGCCAGCAGCTTGGCTCCCGCTAGGGGAAACACTGAAGCTTTCTTT

abundance: NA
j_gene: TRBJ2-7
v_gene: TRBV7-2
d_gene: TRBD2
CDR3aa: CASSPRGGVPYEQYF
CDR3nt: TGTGCCAGCAGCCCACGGGGGGGTGTCCCCTACGAGCAGTACTTC

abundance: NA
j_gene: TRBJ2-5
v_gene: TRBV28
d_gene: TRBD2
CDR3aa: CASSLWVGGLGETQYF
CDR3nt: TGTGCCAGCAGTTTATGGGTTGGGGGACTAGGAGAGACCCAGTACTTC

abundance: once
j_gene: TRBJ2-5
v_gene: TRBV7-9
d_gene: NA
CDR3aa: CASSPPALRGHIQETQYF
CDR3nt: TGTGCCAGCAGCCCCCCTGCCCTCCGAGGACACATACAAGAGACCCAGTACTTC

abundance: NA
j_gene: TRBJ2-5
v_gene: TRBV7-9
d_gene: TRBD2
CDR3aa: CASSQDGPSGDQETQYF
CDR3nt: TGCGCCAGCAGCCAAGATGGTCCTAGCGGGGACCAAGAGACCCAGTACTTC

abundance: NA
j_gene: TRBJ2-7
v_gene: TRBV6-1
d_gene: NA
CDR3aa: CASSEPPFWQGNEQYF
CDR3nt: TGTGCCAGCAGTGAACCACCTTTCTGGCAGGGAAACGAGCAGTACTTC

abundance: NA
j_gene: TRBJ2-1
v_gene: TRBV6-8
d_gene: NA
CDR3aa: CASIPGGTPYNEQFF
CDR3nt: TGTGCCAGCATCCCCGGGGGGACACCCTACAATGAGCAGTTCTTC

abundance: NA
j_gene: TRBJ2-3
v_gene: TRBV7-3
d_gene: TRBD2
CDR3aa: CASSPSGDRTDTQYF
CDR3nt: TGTGCCAGCAGCCCGAGCGGGGACCGCACAGATACGCAGTATTTT

abundance: NA
j_gene: TRBJ1-5
v_gene: TRBV7-2
d_gene: NA
CDR3aa: CASSLGGISNQPQHF
CDR3nt: TGTGCCAGCAGCTTGGGGGGGATAAGCAATCAGCCCCAGCATTTT

abundance: NA
j_gene: TRBJ1-1
v_gene: TRBV5-4
d_gene: NA
CDR3aa: CASSQNFGGDWNTEAFF
CDR3nt: TGTGCCAGCAGCCAGAACTTCGGAGGGGATTGGAACACTGAAGCTTTCTTT

abundance: NA
j_gene: TRBJ2-7
v_gene: TRBV7-2
d_gene: NA
CDR3aa: CASSFGALYEQYF
CDR3nt: TGTGCCAGCAGCTTTGGGGCTTTATACGAGCAGTACTTC

abundance: once
j_gene: TRBJ2-1
v_gene: TRBV6-5
d_gene: TRBD2
CDR3aa: CASSRTSGYEQFF
CDR3nt: TGTGCCAGCAGTCGGACTAGCGGCTATGAGCAGTTCTTC

abundance: NA
j_gene: TRBJ2-7
v_gene: TRBV7-2
d_gene: TRBD2
CDR3aa: CASSYSGTSGYEQYF
CDR3nt: TGTGCCAGCAGCTACTCCGGGACTAGCGGCTACGAGCAGTACTTC

abundance: NA
j_gene: TRBJ1-3
v_gene: TRBV30
d_gene: NA
CDR3aa: CAWSVEGGISGNTIYF
CDR3nt: TGTGCCTGGAGTGTCGAAGGGGGTATCTCTGGAAACACCATATATTTT

abundance: NA
j_gene: TRBJ2-7
v_gene: TRBV11-2
d_gene: TRBD1
CDR3aa: CASSSDTGGEQYF
CDR3nt: TGTGCCAGCAGCTCAGATACAGGGGGCGAGCAGTACTTC

abundance: once
j_gene: TRBJ2-5
v_gene: TRBV7-9
d_gene: TRBD2
CDR3aa: CASSPGLAGEETQYF
CDR3nt: TGTGCCAGCAGCCCTGGACTAGCGGGGGAAGAGACCCAGTACTTC

abundance: NA
j_gene: TRBJ1-3
v_gene: TRBV28
d_gene: NA
CDR3aa: CASSLSGTLTGNTIYF
CDR3nt: TGTGCCAGCAGTTTAAGCGGGACACTAACTGGAAACACCATATATTTT

abundance: NA
j_gene: TRBJ2-7
v_gene: TRBV4-1
d_gene: TRBD2
CDR3aa: CASSPDSLLAGSSYEQYF
CDR3nt: TGCGCCAGCAGCCCGGATAGTCTACTAGCGGGGAGCTCCTACGAGCAGTACTTC

abundance: NA
j_gene: TRBJ1-2
v_gene: TRBV7-2
d_gene: TRBD1
CDR3aa: CASSSITRTGGYGYTF
CDR3nt: TGTGCCAGCAGCTCCATTACCCGGACAGGAGGCTATGGCTACACCTTC